What follows are 31 T cell receptor beta chains derived from one specimen sequenced in a study of T-cell memory formation after mild COVID-19. TCRdb ran MiXCR on the 5' RACE reads and lists one entry per CDR3 protein. Of roughly 350,000 distinct CDR3 sequences detected, approximately 29% appear once; the ten largest clones hold approximately 13%. Sequences were obtained from PBMCs or a T cell subset sorted from them (not recorded which). Source of these receptors: an adult woman who had mild COVID-19 (a few samples of this study predate the infection). Cell type and time point are not known.

This clonotype was seen a handful of times. J is TRBJ2-1 and V is TRBV5-1; 9 bases are a match to TRBD1. V lost 4 bases and J lost 0; bases outside the gene matches: 2. CDR1 is SGHRS and CDR2 is YFSETQ in the germline V gene. The CDR3 totals 15 residues. CDR3 nucleotide sequence: TGCGCCAGCAGCATGACAGGGGGCTCCTACAATGAGCAGTTCTTC. This gives the protein CASSMTGGSYNEQFF.

The rearrangement links TRBV7-9 to TRBJ1-1; 7 nucleotides agree with TRBD1. The V segment lost 2 bases and the J segment 3 bases; nucleotides outside the gene matches: 6. From germline, CDR1 is SEHNR and CDR2 FQNEAQ (reference sequence). The CDR3 consists of 15 residues. The chain's CDR3 is CASSLLQGWHTEAFF. The CDR3 DNA follows: TGTGCCAGCAGCTTACTACAGGGGTGGCACACTGAAGCTTTCTTT.

The chain employs TRBV7-2 and TRBJ1-1; 7 nucleotides match TRBD1. Germline values: CDR1 SGHTA, CDR2 FQGNSA. The J segment lost 6 bases and the V segment lost 4 bases, leaving 5 bases of the junction unmatched. The CDR3 runs to 13 residues. The CDR3 protein is CASSSGQASEAFF. The CDR3 bases are TGTGCCAGCAGCTCAGGACAGGCCTCTGAAGCTTTCTTT.

The chain uses TRBV12-3 or TRBV12-4 and TRBJ2-5; the D is unclear. The V end was cut by 6 bases, the J end by 2 bases, with 7 bases between. The CDR3 length is 12 residues. CDR3 nucleotides: TGTGCCAGCAGAAAATCACAAGAGACCCAGTACTTC. Amino acid sequence: CASRKSQETQYF.

This clonotype was counted only a few times. The rearrangement joins TRBV5-1 to TRBJ2-3; weak D call: TRBD2 (5 bases). The CDR3 sequence is 14 residues long. Trimming removed 3 bases from V and 10 bases from J, with 18 bases in between. From germline, CDR1 is SGHRS and CDR2 YFSETQ. CDR3 protein: CASSSPRPGESQYF. The CDR3 DNA sequence: TGCGCCAGCAGCTCACCCCGACCCGGGGAATCGCAGTATTTT. Full variable domain (remainder filled in from reference TRBV5-1 and TRBJ2-3): KAGVTQTPRYLIKTRGQQVTLSCSPISGHRSVSWYQQTPGQGLQFLFEYFSETQRNKGNFPGRFSGRQFSNSRSEMNVSTLELGDSALYLCASSSPRPGESQYFGPGTRLTVL.

The V call is TRBV5-1, the J call TRBJ1-2; no clear D. CDR1 is SGHRS, CDR2 YFSETQ, per germline. V shed 4 bases and J shed 4 bases, with 20 bases lying between them. This CDR3 spans 16 amino acids. This CDR3 reads CASSGRPSVHSYGYTF. As DNA, the CDR3 is TGCGCCAGCAGCGGACGGCCCAGCGTACATTCCTATGGCTACACCTTC.

DNA for the CDR3: TGCAGTGCTAGAGGAGGGGGCGGCGCAGATACGCAGTATTTT. Residues: CSARGGGGADTQYF. This chain connects TRBV20-1 to TRBJ2-3; the match to TRBD1 covers 7 bases. This CDR3 has 14 amino acids. The germline V gene has CDR1 DFQATT and CDR2 SNEGSKA (reference sequence). Losses at the gene ends were 1 base for V and 4 bases for J; bases not matched to a gene: 5.

This chain connects TRBV7-9 to TRBJ2-3; the match to TRBD2 covers 8 bases. From germline, CDR1 is SEHNR and CDR2 FQNEAQ (reference sequence). The CDR3 runs 15 residues. Losses at the gene ends were 7 bases for V and 4 bases for J; bases not matched to a gene: 10. The CDR3 nucleotides are TGTGCCAGCACCCCTGGGGGACTAGGGGCAGATACGCAGTATTTT. It specifies CASTPGGLGADTQYF. The full variable domain, rest sourced from reference TRBV7-9 and TRBJ2-3, is DTGVSQNPRHKITKRGQNVTFRCDPISEHNRLYWYRQTLGQGPEFLTYFQNEAQLEKSRLLSDRFSAERPKGSFSTLEIQRTEQGDSAMYLCASTPGGLGADTQYFGPGTRLTVL.

This chain joins TRBV7-3 and TRBJ2-5; perhaps TRBD1 as D (5 bases). Per the germline V gene, CDR1 is SGHTA and CDR2 is FQGTGA. V dropped 5 bases and J dropped 5 bases, with 12 bases sitting between them. The CDR3 extends over 13 amino acids. The CDR3 sequence: CASSQGVRETQYF. The CDR3 nucleotides are TGTGCCAGCAGCCAAGGGGTCCGGGAGACCCAGTACTTC.

The CDR3 region has the DNA TGTGCCAGCAGCGGACAGAATTATCAGCCCCAGCATTTT. This gives the protein CASSGQNYQPQHF. V is TRBV6-1 and J is TRBJ1-5, with D perhaps matching TRBD1 (6 bases). Trimming took off 6 bases at V and 5 bases at J, with 11 bases between the two ends. The CDR3 extends over 13 amino acids. Germline V gives CDR1 MNHNS, CDR2 SASEGT.

This clonotype showed up just a few times. The V gene is TRBV6-5, the J gene TRBJ1-1; no reliable D call. V gave up 5 bases and J gave up 4 bases, with 14 bases separating them. This CDR3 spans 14 amino acids. Germline V CDR1 and CDR2: MNHEY, SVGAGI. The CDR3 sequence: CASSVTTVPTEAFF. Written as DNA, the CDR3 is TGTGCCAGCAGTGTCACCACAGTCCCCACTGAAGCTTTCTTT.

The V call is TRBV12-3 or TRBV12-4, the J call TRBJ2-1, with TRBD2 matching over 7 bases. Germline trimming cut 3 bases from V and 0 bases from J; bases unmatched to any gene: 14. There are 19 residues in the CDR3. CDR3 nucleotides: TGTGCCAGCAGTTTTGGAGCGGGGACCCCTTTCAGCTCCTACAATGAGCAGTTCTTC. Encoded protein: CASSFGAGTPFSSYNEQFF.

This clonotype appeared a few times. This chain connects TRBV6-2 or TRBV6-3 to TRBJ2-1; D might be TRBD2 (6 bases). Germline loops: CDR1 MNHEY, CDR2 SVGEGT. Trimming took 4 bases from V and 4 from J, leaving 11 bases between them. The length of the CDR3 is 14 residues. For the CDR3, the DNA is TGTGCCAGCAGTTTGGAGGGAACTTACAATGAGCAGTTCTTC. This gives the protein CASSLEGTYNEQFF.

V is TRBV5-6 and J is TRBJ1-2; D ambiguous. The CDR3 is made up of 14 amino acids. The V gene lost 0 bases and the J gene lost 4 bases, with 10 bases spanning the gap. The V gene's germline CDR1 is SGHDT and CDR2 YYEEEE. CDR3 loop: CASSLGRLGYGYTF. In nucleotides, the CDR3 is TGTGCCAGCAGCTTGGGGCGACTTGGCTATGGCTACACCTTC.

There are a few counts of this clonotype. The chain couples TRBV4-1 to TRBJ2-5; D might be TRBD1 (5 bases). The ends were cut back, 4 bases at V and 3 bases at J, with 12 bases in the middle. CDR1 and CDR2 (germline): MGHRA, YSYEKL. This CDR3 comprises 14 residues. The CDR3 is CASSRIGAKETQYF. The CDR3 nucleotides read TGCGCCAGCAGCCGGATAGGGGCGAAAGAGACCCAGTACTTC.

J is TRBJ1-5 and V is TRBV6-5; no clear D. V was shortened by 2 bases and J by 10 bases, with 12 bases between the two germline ends. The CDR3 covers 13 residues. Germline V lookup: CDR1 MNHEY, CDR2 SVGAGI. The CDR3 loop reads CASSYGRTGPQHF. The DNA for the CDR3 is TGTGCCAGCAGTTACGGACGGACCGGCCCCCAGCATTTT.

In this sample, this clonotype turned up a few times. The genes are TRBV12-3 or TRBV12-4 and TRBJ2-7; D might be TRBD1 (8 bases). Trimming took off 1 base at V and 4 bases at J, with 11 bases between the two ends. The CDR3 is 14 residues long. The CDR3 sequence is CASSLEQGGYEQYF. The CDR3 bases are TGTGCCAGCAGTTTAGAACAGGGGGGGTACGAGCAGTACTTC.

The rearrangement uses TRBV24-1 and TRBJ2-5; TRBD2 matches at 7 bases. Unmatched junction bases numbered 4, after V lost 5 bases and J lost 5 bases. Germline lookup yields CDR1 KGHDR and CDR2 SFDVKD. The CDR3 totals 13 residues. In DNA form, the CDR3 reads TGTGCCACCAGTGGGGGGAGGGGTGAGACCCAGTACTTC. As protein: CATSGGRGETQYF.

The V call is TRBV12-5, the J call TRBJ1-1; 9 bases agree with TRBD1. V shed 7 bases, J shed 6 bases, and the junction held 6 bases outside the gene matches. CDR1 is LGHNT and CDR2 is FRNRAP in the germline V gene. CDR3 length: 13 residues. The CDR3 spells CASVRTGVPEAFF. The CDR3 DNA is TGTGCTAGTGTGAGGACAGGGGTACCTGAAGCTTTCTTT.

V usage is TRBV4-1 and J usage is TRBJ2-3, with D possibly TRBD2 on 6 matching bases. V was shortened by 1 base and J by 0 bases, with 11 bases between the two germline ends. From germline, CDR1 is MGHRA and CDR2 YSYEKL. This CDR3 has 16 amino acids. The DNA of the CDR3 is TGCGCCAGCAGCCAAGGGGCGGGAACTAGCACAGATACGCAGTATTTT. Translated: CASSQGAGTSTDTQYF.

This clonotype was observed a few times. This chain links TRBV12-3 or TRBV12-4 with TRBJ2-7; weak D call: TRBD2 (7 bases). V was clipped by 4 bases and J by 5 bases, with 18 bases between them. This CDR3 region has 15 residues. The DNA of the CDR3 is TGTGCCAGCAGTTCACAGGGAGGGGGAGGAAACGAGCAGTACTTC. Its translation is CASSSQGGGGNEQYF.

This chain joins TRBV12-3 or TRBV12-4 and TRBJ2-1; the match to TRBD2 covers 11 bases. This CDR3 has 14 residues. After removal of 8 bases from V and 7 bases from J, the junction contained 7 bases not matched to a gene. CDR3: CASVRLAGNNEQFF. In DNA form, the CDR3 reads TGTGCCAGCGTACGACTAGCGGGAAATAATGAGCAGTTCTTC.

This clonotype was seen more than once but under ten times. The chain employs TRBV9 and TRBJ2-5; the D gene could be TRBD1 or TRBD2 (5 bases each). V shed 1 base and J shed 4 bases, with 14 bases lying between them. Germline V gene lookup returns CDR1 SGDLS and CDR2 YYNGEE. This CDR3 has 15 amino acids. CDR3 region: CASSVYWGMGETQYF. CDR3 nucleotide sequence: TGTGCCAGCAGCGTATATTGGGGGATGGGAGAGACCCAGTACTTC.

The rearrangement uses TRBV7-3 and TRBJ2-1; TRBD2 is a possible D gene (7 bases). Germline V gene lookup returns CDR1 SGHTA and CDR2 FQGTGA. The CDR3 has 16 amino acids. Deletions cut 5 bases from V and 8 bases from J, with 22 bases between. The CDR3 DNA sequence: TGTGCCAGCAGCCCCCGTGGAGGGGGGGCGGTCGATGAGCAGTTCTTC. The encoded protein is CASSPRGGGAVDEQFF.

The genes are TRBV6-2 or TRBV6-3 and TRBJ2-7; D is unclear. The germline CDR1 and CDR2 sequences are MNHEY and SVGEGT. The CDR3 runs to 13 residues. Trimming pared 6 bases from V and 0 bases from J, leaving 9 bases between. The CDR3, as DNA: TGTGCCAGCAGCCTAGAAAGCTCCTACGAGCAGTACTTC. Translation: CASSLESSYEQYF.

About this clonotype itself: One base away lies a much larger clone, so this may be a sequencing read error. V and J are TRBV7-3 and TRBJ2-3; D is possibly TRBD2 (6 bases). Germline V gene data show CDR1 as SGHTA and CDR2 as FQGTGA. The germline V and J ends were trimmed by 3 bases and 0 bases, with 7 bases remaining between them. The CDR3 is 14 residues long. Here the CDR3 reads CASSFGTSTDTQYF. The CDR3 region has the DNA TGTGCCAGCAGCTTCGGGACTAGCACAGATACGCAGTATTTT.

This clonotype was observed a handful of times. The genes are TRBV2 and TRBJ2-3; D not resolved. The CDR3 extends over 14 amino acids. Germline assignment: CDR1 SNHLY and CDR2 FYNNEI. The V end lost 7 bases, the J end lost 6 bases, and 17 bases lay between the germline ends. CDR3 amino acids: CASTVGTWSDTQYF. CDR3 coding DNA: TGTGCCAGCACCGTAGGAACTTGGTCCGATACGCAGTATTTT. Using reference TRBV2 and TRBJ2-3 for the parts outside the CDR3, the full variable domain is EPEVTQTPSHQVTQMGQEVILRCVPISNHLYFYWYRQILGQKVEFLVSFYNNEISEKSEIFDDQFSVERPDGSNFTLKIRSTKLEDSAMYFCASTVGTWSDTQYFGPGTRLTVL.

This clonotype showed up just a few times. DNA for the CDR3: TGCGCCAGCAGCCCGGGCTCCGGCGAGGGCTACACCTTC. This gives the protein CASSPGSGEGYTF. The rearrangement joins TRBV5-1 to TRBJ1-2; D not resolved. Germline loops: CDR1 SGHRS, CDR2 YFSETQ. This CDR3 spans 13 amino acids. The V end was cut by 4 bases, the J end by 8 bases, with 15 bases between.

This clonotype was seen a handful of times. The chain uses TRBV7-8 and TRBJ2-7; D remains ambiguous. This CDR3 region has 15 residues. Trimming shortened V by 8 bases and J by 1 base, and 18 bases separated the two germline ends. Germline V gene lookup returns CDR1 SGHVS and CDR2 FQNEAQ. The CDR3 region is CASSQSRANSYEQYF. The CDR3 nucleotides are TGTGCCAGCTCGCAAAGTCGAGCGAATTCCTACGAGCAGTACTTC.

The table lists this clonotype with a few counts. This rearrangement joins TRBV7-8 to TRBJ2-7; D gene unclear. Germline CDR1 is SGHVS and CDR2 is FQNEAQ. Trimming stripped 5 bases from V and 2 bases from J, with 10 bases between. The CDR3 length is 13 residues. CDR3 loop: CASSLLITYEQYF. DNA for the CDR3: TGTGCCAGCAGCCTACTGATTACCTACGAGCAGTACTTC.

The table lists this clonotype with a few counts. V is TRBV5-1 and J is TRBJ2-6; 7 positions agree with TRBD1. Germline loops: CDR1 SGHRS, CDR2 YFSETQ. The CDR3 extends over 15 amino acids. The V gene end was trimmed by 2 bases and the J gene end by 9 bases; junction bases not matched to a gene: 8. CDR3 residues: CASSFETGSGNVLTF. Written as DNA, the CDR3 is TGCGCCAGCAGCTTCGAGACAGGGAGTGGCAACGTCCTGACTTTC.